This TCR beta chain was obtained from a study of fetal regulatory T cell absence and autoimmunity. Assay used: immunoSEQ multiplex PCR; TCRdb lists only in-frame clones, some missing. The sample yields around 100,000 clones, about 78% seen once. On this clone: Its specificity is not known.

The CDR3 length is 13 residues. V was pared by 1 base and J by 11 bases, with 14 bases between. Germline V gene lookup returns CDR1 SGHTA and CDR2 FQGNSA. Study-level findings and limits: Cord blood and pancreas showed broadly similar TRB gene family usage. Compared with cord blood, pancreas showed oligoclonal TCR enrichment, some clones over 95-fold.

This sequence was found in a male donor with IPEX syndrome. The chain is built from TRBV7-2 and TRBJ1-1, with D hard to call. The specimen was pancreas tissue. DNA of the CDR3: TGTGCCAGCAGCTTAGTACGTTCGGGGTCCGCTTTCTTT. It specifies CASSLVRSGSAFF. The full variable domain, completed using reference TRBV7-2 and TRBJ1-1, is GAGVSQSPSNKVTEKGKDVELRCDPISGHTALYWYRQSLGQGLEFLIYFQGNSAPDKSGLPSDRFSAERTGGSVSTLTIQRTQQEDSAVYLCASSLVRSGSAFFGQGTRLTVV.